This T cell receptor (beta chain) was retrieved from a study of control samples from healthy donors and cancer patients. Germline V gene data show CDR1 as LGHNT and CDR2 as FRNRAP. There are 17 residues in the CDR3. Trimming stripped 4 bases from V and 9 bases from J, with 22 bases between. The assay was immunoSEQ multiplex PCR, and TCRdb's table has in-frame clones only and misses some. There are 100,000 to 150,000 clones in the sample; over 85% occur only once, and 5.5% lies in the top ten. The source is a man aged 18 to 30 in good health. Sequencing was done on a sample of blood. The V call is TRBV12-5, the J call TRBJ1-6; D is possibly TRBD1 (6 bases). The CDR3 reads CASGSVGWLWGPSPLHF. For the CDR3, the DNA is TGTGCTAGTGGTTCGGTCGGGTGGTTGTGGGGGCCTTCACCCCTCCACTTT.